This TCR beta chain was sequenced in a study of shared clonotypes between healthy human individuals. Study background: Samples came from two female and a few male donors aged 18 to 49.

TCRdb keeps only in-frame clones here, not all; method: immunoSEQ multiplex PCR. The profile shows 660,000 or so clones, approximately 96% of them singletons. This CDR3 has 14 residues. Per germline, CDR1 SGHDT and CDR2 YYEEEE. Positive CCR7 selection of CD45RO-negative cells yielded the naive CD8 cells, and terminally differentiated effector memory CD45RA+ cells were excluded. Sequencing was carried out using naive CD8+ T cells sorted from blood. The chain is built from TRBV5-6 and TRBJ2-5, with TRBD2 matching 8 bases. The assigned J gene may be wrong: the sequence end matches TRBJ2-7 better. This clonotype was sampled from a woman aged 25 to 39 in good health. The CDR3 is CASSFTAGAFEQYF. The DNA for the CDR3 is TGTGCCAGCAGCTTTACAGCGGGAGCTTTCGAGCAGTACTTC.